This TCR beta chain was documented in a study of shared clonotypes between healthy human individuals. The CDR3 extends over 18 amino acids. CDR1 and CDR2 (germline): LGHNT, FRNRAP. Trimming cost V 0 bases and J 0 bases; bases outside gene matches: 5. Libraries were prepared by immunoSEQ multiplex PCR; TCRdb keeps only in-frame clonotypes and omits some of them. The sample includes some 2 million clones, 90% to 95% of them seen just once. V and J are TRBV12-5 and TRBJ2-6, with 7 nucleotides matching TRBD1. The receptor was derived from a man aged 18-30 years in good health. Sequenced input: naive CD4+ T cells sorted from blood. Subset indicated: CD45RA+ positively selected. The CDR3 loop reads CASGLVGQVISGANVLTF. The CDR3 DNA is TGTGCTAGTGGTTTGGTCGGACAGGTTATCTCTGGGGCCAACGTCCTGACTTTC. The entire variable domain, with the rest obtained from reference TRBV12-5 and TRBJ2-6, is as follows: DARVTQTPRHKVTEMGQEVTMRCQPILGHNTVFWYRQTMMQGLELLAYFRNRAPLDDSGMPKDRFSAEMPDATLATLKIQPSEPRDSAVYFCASGLVGQVISGANVLTFGAGSRLTVL.